This T cell receptor (beta chain) is drawn from a study of identifying expanded T cells in peripheral blood. The CDR3 has 13 residues. CDR1 is LNHDA and CDR2 is SQIVND in the germline V gene (reference sequence). V was cut by 1 base and J by 6 bases, with 7 bases left in between. Healthy donors had no documented immune events, such as infections, while sampled. Data came from immunoSEQ multiplex PCR; TCRdb stores just in-frame clones and leaves some out. The sample lists 95,000 to 100,000 clones; around nine tenths were seen once. This clone was observed a few times. The antigen is undetermined. Findings and limits, study-wide: Clone count variance between roughly 2-week samples rose with total template count.

The chain couples TRBV19 to TRBJ1-5; D is ambiguous. Source material: blood. The origin of this receptor is a person aged 18-69 years in good health. The CDR3 here is CASSIASTQPQHF. The CDR3 DNA reads as TGTGCCAGTAGTATAGCCTCGACTCAGCCCCAGCATTTT. The full variable domain, rest sourced from reference TRBV19 and TRBJ1-5, is DGGITQSPKYLFRKEGQNVTLSCEQNLNHDAMYWYRQDPGQGLRLIYYSQIVNDFQKGDIAEGYSVSREKKESFPLTVTSAQKNPTAFYLCASSIASTQPQHFGDGTRLSIL.